The 26 T cell receptor beta chains given below trace back to one sample, sequenced in a study of T-cell memory formation after mild COVID-19. A single record per CDR3 protein comes from TCRdb applying MiXCR to the 5' RACE reads. Altogether 200,000 to 300,000 distinct CDR3 sequences are present, less than 20% being singletons, with the ten largest covering about 2%. The sequenced sample consisted of PBMCs or a T cell subset sorted from them (not recorded which). Every receptor here comes from an adult woman who had mild COVID-19 (a few samples of this study predate the infection). Cell type and time point are not known.

The chain links TRBV27 to TRBJ2-6, with 7 bases matching TRBD1. CDR3 length equals 20 residues. Germline V lookup: CDR1 MNHEY, CDR2 SMNVEV (reference sequence). With 5 bases clipped from V and 0 bases from J, the junction kept 16 bases outside the gene matches. The CDR3 nucleotides are TGTGCCAGCAGTATGATGAGACAGGGTGCCAAAAACTCTGGGGCCAACGTCCTGACTTTC. Its protein product is CASSMMRQGAKNSGANVLTF.

This clonotype was detected a few times. The chain is built from TRBV5-1 and TRBJ2-7; TRBD1 aligns across 9 bases. Germline V gene data show CDR1 as SGHRS and CDR2 as YFSETQ. This CDR3 has 15 residues. Losses at the gene ends were 5 bases for V and 2 bases for J; bases not matched to a gene: 8. CDR3 nucleotides: TGCGCCAGCAGAGCCGCCGGGACAGGGACCTACGAGCAGTACTTC. Amino acid sequence: CASRAAGTGTYEQYF. Looking up the rest from reference TRBV5-1 and TRBJ2-7 gives the full variable domain: KAGVTQTPRYLIKTRGQQVTLSCSPISGHRSVSWYQQTPGQGLQFLFEYFSETQRNKGNFPGRFSGRQFSNSRSEMNVSTLELGDSALYLCASRAAGTGTYEQYFGPGTRLTVT.

The chain recombines TRBV4-2 with TRBJ2-7, with D possibly TRBD2 on 5 matching bases. This CDR3 comprises 12 residues. V gave up 4 bases and J gave up 3 bases, with 7 bases separating them. Germline V CDR1 and CDR2: LGHNA, YNFKEQ. The CDR3 DNA reads TGTGCCAGCAGCCCCGAGGGCTACGAGCAGTACTTC. Its translation is CASSPEGYEQYF.

This sequence joins TRBV20-1 and TRBJ2-5, with 10 bases aligning to TRBD2. The germline gives CDR1 DFQATT, CDR2 SNEGSKA (reference sequence). This CDR3 is 15 amino acids long. Trimming at V came to 0 bases and at J to 5 bases, leaving 6 bases not matched to a gene. This chain's CDR3 is CSARDYSGRSETQYF. The CDR3 region has the DNA TGCAGTGCTAGAGATTATAGCGGGAGGTCGGAGACCCAGTACTTC.

The genes are TRBV12-3 or TRBV12-4 and TRBJ2-1; TRBD2 is a possible D gene (7 bases). The CDR3 has 15 amino acids. V shed 3 bases and J shed 5 bases, with 14 bases lying between them. The CDR3 DNA sequence: TGTGCCAGCAGTTTCTCCGGGGGGCCCCACAATGAGCAGTTCTTC. Translation: CASSFSGGPHNEQFF.

This clonotype was seen once. This chain links TRBV4-1 with TRBJ1-2; no clear D gene. The germline CDR1 and CDR2 sequences are MGHRA and YSYEKL. The CDR3 has 14 residues. V was trimmed by 1 base and J by 4 bases, leaving 10 bases between them. The CDR3 region has the DNA TGCGCCAGCAGCCAAGCGAGCTTATCCTATGGCTACACCTTC. This sequence encodes CASSQASLSYGYTF.

The V call is TRBV20-1, the J call TRBJ1-3; no clear D gene. Trimming left V 3 bases short and J 0 bases short, with 9 bases between. CDR3 length: 14 residues. The germline CDR1 and CDR2 sequences are DFQATT and SNEGSKA (reference sequence). The CDR3 bases are TGCAGTGCTAGGTCGAGGAGCTCTGGAAACACCATATATTTT. Encoded protein: CSARSRSSGNTIYF.

This clonotype has just a few counts. The chain links TRBV21-1 to TRBJ2-7; TRBD2, the table's D call, was not compared with the DNA. TRBV21-1 represents a pseudogene. The CDR3 is made up of 17 amino acids. The DNA of the CDR3 is TGTGCCAGCAGCAAAGGGAAGGGCGGGAGTTACCCCTACGAGCAGTACTTC. Translating gives CASSKGKGGSYPYEQYF.

This clonotype was found many times. J is TRBJ2-1 and V is TRBV5-1, with D unclear. Germline CDR1 SGHRS, CDR2 YFSETQ. V lost 0 bases to trimming and J lost 0 bases, with 10 bases between them. The CDR3 sequence is 16 residues long. The CDR3 DNA reads TGCGCCAGCAGCTTGGCCGGGTTGAGCTCCTACAATGAGCAGTTCTTC. Translation: CASSLAGLSSYNEQFF.

This clonotype has a handful of counts. The rearrangement links TRBV7-8 to TRBJ1-1; D is possibly TRBD1 (6 bases). Germline CDR1 is SGHVS and CDR2 is FQNEAQ. Trimming shortened V by 1 base and J by 4 bases, and 13 bases separated the two germline ends. This CDR3 has 15 residues. The CDR3 DNA follows: TGTGCCAGCAGCTTAGAATCGGGGGCCGGCACTGAAGCTTTCTTT. Translated: CASSLESGAGTEAFF.

This clonotype was recorded at least ten times. The genes are TRBV7-9 and TRBJ1-4; D remains ambiguous. With 1 base removed from V and 8 bases from J, the gap between germline ends came to 8 bases. CDR1 is SEHNR and CDR2 is FQNEAQ in the germline V gene (reference sequence). The CDR3 runs to 13 residues. CDR3 protein: CASSLEGGEKLFF. The CDR3, as DNA: TGTGCCAGCAGCTTAGAAGGCGGCGAAAAACTGTTTTTT.

Remarks on this clonotype: A junction end diverges from the germline sequence, so it may reflect a read error. The chain couples TRBV9 to TRBJ2-7, with 9 bases aligning to TRBD2. Per the germline V gene, CDR1 is SGDLS and CDR2 is YYNGEE. The CDR3 consists of 16 residues. CDR3 DNA sequence: TGTGCCAGCAGCGTATTTCCTAGCGGGACCTCCTACGATCAGTACTTC. Protein sequence: CASSVFPSGTSYDQYF.

The chain combines TRBV3-1 with TRBJ2-4; a weak D match, TRBD1 (5 bases). The length of the CDR3 is 13 residues. V dropped 2 bases and J dropped 6 bases, with 8 bases sitting between them. Germline loops: CDR1 LGHDT, CDR2 YNNKEL (reference sequence). CDR3 DNA: TGTGCCAGCAGCCAACCCCAGGGAAACATTCAGTACTTC. It yields the protein CASSQPQGNIQYF.

This clonotype was counted a few times. The CDR3 nucleotides read TGCGCCAGCAGCTTCCTCCAACCCCAAGAGACCCAGTACTTC. Amino acids: CASSFLQPQETQYF. The chain combines TRBV5-1 with TRBJ2-5; D unclear. Looked up from germline, CDR1 is SGHRS and CDR2 is YFSETQ. The CDR3 runs 14 residues. V was clipped by 2 bases and J by 1 base, with 9 bases between them. The full variable domain, rest sourced from reference TRBV5-1 and TRBJ2-5, is KAGVTQTPRYLIKTRGQQVTLSCSPISGHRSVSWYQQTPGQGLQFLFEYFSETQRNKGNFPGRFSGRQFSNSRSEMNVSTLELGDSALYLCASSFLQPQETQYFGPGTRLLVL.

The chain combines TRBV5-1 with TRBJ2-5, with D perhaps being TRBD1 or TRBD2 (6 bases each). The V and J ends lost 4 bases and 2 bases respectively, with 15 bases between them. Germline assignment: CDR1 SGHRS and CDR2 YFSETQ. This CDR3 spans 15 amino acids. CDR3 in DNA: TGCGCCAGCAGCCCCTGGGGGGCCGGGCAAGAGACCCAGTACTTC. It codes for CASSPWGAGQETQYF. Together with reference TRBV5-1 and TRBJ2-5, the CDR3 gives the full variable domain: KAGVTQTPRYLIKTRGQQVTLSCSPISGHRSVSWYQQTPGQGLQFLFEYFSETQRNKGNFPGRFSGRQFSNSRSEMNVSTLELGDSALYLCASSPWGAGQETQYFGPGTRLLVL.

This clonotype was counted many times. The chain uses TRBV5-1 and TRBJ2-4; TRBD2 might be the D (6 bases). The CDR3 contains 14 residues. V was clipped by 0 bases and J by 10 bases, with 14 bases between them. The germline CDR1 and CDR2 sequences are SGHRS and YFSETQ. The CDR3 bases are TGCGCCAGCAGCTTGGAGGAGGGTAAAAGAATTCAGTACTTC. It yields the protein CASSLEEGKRIQYF.

This clonotype has a handful of counts. The chain carries TRBV6-5 and TRBJ2-2; no clear D gene. V was trimmed by 10 bases and J by 7 bases, leaving 13 bases between them. The CDR3 runs to 12 residues. Germline V gene lookup returns CDR1 MNHEY and CDR2 SVGAGI. The DNA for the CDR3 is TGTGCCACCAGAGACCAAGGCGGGGAGCTGTTTTTT. Translated: CATRDQGGELFF.

The V gene is TRBV5-1, the J gene TRBJ2-7; D is ambiguous. CDR3 length equals 15 residues. Germline CDR1 is SGHRS and CDR2 is YFSETQ. V lost 0 bases and J 0 bases, leaving 10 bases between the germline ends. CDR3 in amino acids: CASSLEGPASYEQYF. The CDR3 DNA follows: TGCGCCAGCAGCTTGGAGGGTCCCGCCTCCTACGAGCAGTACTTC.

The rearrangement joins TRBV7-9 to TRBJ1-2; D gene ambiguous. Looked up from germline, CDR1 is SEHNR and CDR2 is FQNEAQ (reference sequence). This CDR3 is 14 amino acids long. Between the trimmed V and J ends, which lost 1 base and 5 bases, there was a span of 11 bases. CDR3 in DNA: TGTGCCAGCAGCTTAGGAGGCGGGATTTATGGCTACACCTTC. This codes for CASSLGGGIYGYTF.

This sequence joins TRBV24-1 and TRBJ2-2, with unresolved D. The germline CDR1 and CDR2 sequences are KGHDR and SFDVKD. This CDR3 has 11 residues. With 9 bases removed from V and 6 bases from J, the gap between germline ends came to 7 bases. The CDR3 DNA reads TGTGCCACCCGCGCGGCCGGGGAGCTGTTTTTT. Its protein product is CATRAAGELFF.

The chain uses TRBV10-3 and TRBJ1-6; D gene uncertain. CDR3 length: 15 residues. Deletions cut 0 bases from V and 6 bases from J, with 9 bases between. Germline CDR1 reads ENHRY; CDR2 reads SYGVKD. CDR3 residues: CAISESELCNSPLHF. DNA for the CDR3: TGTGCCATCAGTGAGTCCGAGCTCTGTAATTCACCCCTCCACTTT.

The rearrangement uses TRBV20-1 and TRBJ1-1, with D hard to call. Germline V gives CDR1 DFQATT, CDR2 SNEGSKA (reference sequence). CDR3 length: 13 amino acids. Trimming left V 4 bases short and J 0 bases short, with 9 bases between. The CDR3 DNA is TGCAGTGCTACCCTTCAGGTGAACACTGAAGCTTTCTTT. Protein: CSATLQVNTEAFF.

This clonotype was observed a handful of times. CDR3 sequence reads: CASSLAPGPKGGNTIYF. The CDR3 DNA sequence: TGTGCCAGCAGCTTAGCGCCAGGCCCGAAGGGCGGAAACACCATATATTTT. The chain employs TRBV7-2 and TRBJ1-3; D unclear. Trimming pared 0 bases from V and 4 bases from J, leaving 16 bases between. The CDR3 length is 17 residues. Germline assignment: CDR1 SGHTA and CDR2 FQGNSA.

This clonotype came up a few times. This sequence joins TRBV29-1 and TRBJ2-5; 9 positions agree with TRBD1. The CDR3 is 13 residues long. J was trimmed by 9 bases and V by 2 bases; bases with no gene match: 7. Germline V gene data show CDR1 as SQVTM and CDR2 as ANQGSEA. CDR3 protein: CSVENLRDRAQYF. The CDR3, as DNA: TGCAGCGTTGAAAACTTACGGGACAGGGCCCAGTACTTC.

The chain uses TRBV9 and TRBJ2-5; D tentatively reads TRBD1 or TRBD2 (5 bases each). CDR3 length: 16 amino acids. Germline values: CDR1 SGDLS, CDR2 YYNGEE. Trimming stripped 1 base from V and 2 bases from J, with 15 bases between. CDR3: CASSVMGVGAQETQYF. Written as DNA, the CDR3 is TGTGCCAGCAGCGTAATGGGGGTAGGGGCGCAAGAGACCCAGTACTTC.

This clonotype came up a few times. The genes are TRBV5-1 and TRBJ2-2; maybe TRBD2 (5 bases). This CDR3 comprises 16 residues. Trimming took 2 bases from V and 5 from J, leaving 16 bases between them. The germline V gene encodes CDR1 SGHRS and CDR2 YFSETQ. CDR3 in DNA: TGCGCCAGCAGCTTAACAGAACTCCCGGGGACCGGGGAGCTGTTTTTT. It translates to CASSLTELPGTGELFF.